This TCR beta chain was observed in a study of blood T cell repertoires in COVID-19. Study overall: Nucleic acid was either cDNA or gDNA, and it came from T cells, B-cell-depleted T cells, or PBMCs.

Germline V gives CDR1 LNHDA, CDR2 SQIVND (reference sequence). Trimming removed 1 base from V and 0 bases from J; junction bases left unmatched: 0. CDR3 length: 16 residues. Sequencing was performed with immunoSEQ multiplex PCR; in TCRdb, only in-frame clones are kept and a portion is missing. The repertoire consists of about 200,000 clones, with just under 85% occurring once and the leading ten covering about 6.9%. The sequence came from a human donor with acute or convalescent COVID-19. The donor label of this sample is uncertain. This chain connects TRBV19 to TRBJ2-2; the match to TRBD2 covers 9 bases. Material for sequencing was peripheral blood. The CDR3 DNA sequence: TGTGCCAGTAGTATAGGACTAGCGGCGAACACCGGGGAGCTGTTTTTT. Protein: CASSIGLAANTGELFF.